This T cell receptor beta chain was sequenced for a study of regulatory T cells in long-lasting Graves disease. On the study more broadly: Graves' patients, diagnosed recently, had received antithyroid drugs under 3 months.

Libraries of TCR beta came from iRepertoire HTBI primers plus Arm-PCR of CDR3 regions. From the multiplex PCR reads, TCRdb called clonotypes with MiXCR, one entry per CDR3 protein. Of under 500,000 distinct CDR3 sequences detected, 15% to 20% appear once; the ten largest clones hold about 10%. CDR3 length: 14 residues. The V end was cut by 5 bases, the J end by 5 bases, with 15 bases between. Germline V gene sequence: CDR1 SEHNR, CDR2 FQNEAQ (reference sequence). This clonotype was seen only a few times. Its antigen remains unidentified. Study outcomes and limitations: Persistent disease samples used TRBV28, TRBJ1-2 and TRBJ2-5 preferentially. Sample size, which was small, may have reduced accuracy.

The time point is: newly diagnosed GD, antithyroid drugs for less than 3 months. Preparation of the TCR library used RNA extracted from PBMCs. This same sample was also taken into another study, of T cells in Graves' hyperthyroidism and ophthalmopathy. That publication notes: Progression to ophthalmopathy was predicted a median of roughly 6.8 months early.

The sequencing used peripheral blood mononuclear cells (PBMCs), collected at new diagnosis, from a patient treated with antithyroid drugs. The TCR comes from a woman between 25 and 40 years old with Graves disease. V gene TRBV7-9 combines with J gene TRBJ1-1; tentative D call: TRBD1 (6 bases). CDR3 residues: CASSKQGTATEAFF. CDR3 DNA: TGTGCCAGCAGCAAACAGGGCACGGCAACTGAAGCTTTCTTT.